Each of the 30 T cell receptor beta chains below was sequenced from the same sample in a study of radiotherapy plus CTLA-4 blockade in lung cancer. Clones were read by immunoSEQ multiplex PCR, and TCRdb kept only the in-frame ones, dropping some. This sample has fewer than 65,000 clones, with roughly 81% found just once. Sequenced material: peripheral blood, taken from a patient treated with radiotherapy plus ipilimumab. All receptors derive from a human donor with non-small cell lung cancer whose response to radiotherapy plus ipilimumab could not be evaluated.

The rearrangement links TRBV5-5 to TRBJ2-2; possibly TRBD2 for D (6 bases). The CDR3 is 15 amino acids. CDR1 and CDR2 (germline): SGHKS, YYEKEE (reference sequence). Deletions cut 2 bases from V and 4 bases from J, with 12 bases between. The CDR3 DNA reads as TGTGCCAGCAGCTTTCAGGGAGGTATCACCGGGGAGCTGTTTTTT. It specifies CASSFQGGITGELFF.

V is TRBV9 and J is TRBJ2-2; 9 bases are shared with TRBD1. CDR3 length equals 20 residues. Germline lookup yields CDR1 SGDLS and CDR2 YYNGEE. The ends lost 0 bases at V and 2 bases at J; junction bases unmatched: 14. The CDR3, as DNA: TGTGCCAGCAGCGTAGAACCCCGGAAGGCTACAGGGGGCAACACCGGGGAGCTGTTTTTT. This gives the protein CASSVEPRKATGGNTGELFF.

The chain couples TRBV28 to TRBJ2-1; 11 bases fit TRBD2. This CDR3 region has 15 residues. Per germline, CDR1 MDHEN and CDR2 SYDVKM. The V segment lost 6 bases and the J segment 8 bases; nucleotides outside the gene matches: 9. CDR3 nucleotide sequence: TGTGCCAGCAGAAAATTAGCGGGGGGGGTGGATGAGCAGTTCTTC. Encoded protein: CASRKLAGGVDEQFF.

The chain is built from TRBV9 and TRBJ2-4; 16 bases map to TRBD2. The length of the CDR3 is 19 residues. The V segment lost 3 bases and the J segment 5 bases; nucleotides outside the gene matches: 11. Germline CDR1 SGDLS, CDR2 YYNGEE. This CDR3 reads CASSGGRGTSGRAENIQYF. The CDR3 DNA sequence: TGTGCCAGCAGCGGAGGAAGGGGGACTAGCGGGAGGGCCGAAAACATTCAGTACTTC.

CDR3 sequence (DNA): TGTGCCACCAGCAGAGATCGGGGGACAGGCCGGTCGGAGGCTTTCTTT. Translation gives CATSRDRGTGRSEAFF. The chain couples TRBV15 to TRBJ1-1; TRBD1 matches 8 bases. With 0 bases clipped from V and 11 bases from J, the junction kept 14 bases outside the gene matches. CDR1 and CDR2 (germline): LNHNV, YYDKDF (reference sequence). The CDR3 is made up of 16 amino acids. Supplemented by reference TRBV15 and TRBJ1-1, the full variable domain reads DAMVIQNPRYQVTQFGKPVTLSCSQTLNHNVMYWYQQKSSQAPKLLFHYYDKDFNNEADTPDNFQSRRPNTSFCFLDIRSPGLGDTAMYLCATSRDRGTGRSEAFFGQGTRLTVV.

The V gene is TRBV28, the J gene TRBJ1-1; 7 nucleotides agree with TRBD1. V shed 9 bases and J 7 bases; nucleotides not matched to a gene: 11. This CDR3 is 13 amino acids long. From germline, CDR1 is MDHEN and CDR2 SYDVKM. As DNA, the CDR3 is TGTGCCAGTCCATGGGGACAGCTCCGTGAAGCTTTCTTT. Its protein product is CASPWGQLREAFF.

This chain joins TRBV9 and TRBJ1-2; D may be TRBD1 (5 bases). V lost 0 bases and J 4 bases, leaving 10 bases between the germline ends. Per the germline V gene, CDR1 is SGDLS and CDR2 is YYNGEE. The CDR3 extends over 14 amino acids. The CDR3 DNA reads TGTGCCAGCAGCGTAGGGCAGGGCTTCTATGGCTACACCTTC. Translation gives CASSVGQGFYGYTF.

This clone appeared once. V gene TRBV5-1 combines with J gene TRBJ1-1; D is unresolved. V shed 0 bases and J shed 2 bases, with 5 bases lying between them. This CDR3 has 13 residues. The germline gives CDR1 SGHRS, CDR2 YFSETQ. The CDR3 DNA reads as TGCGCCAGCAGCTTGGGAACAAACACTGAAGCTTTCTTT. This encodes CASSLGTNTEAFF.

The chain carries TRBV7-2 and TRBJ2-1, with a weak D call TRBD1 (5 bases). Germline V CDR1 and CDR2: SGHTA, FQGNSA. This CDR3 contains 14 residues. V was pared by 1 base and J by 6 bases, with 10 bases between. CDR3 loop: CASSLGGELNEQFF. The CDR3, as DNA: TGTGCCAGCAGCTTAGGGGGCGAGCTCAATGAGCAGTTCTTC.

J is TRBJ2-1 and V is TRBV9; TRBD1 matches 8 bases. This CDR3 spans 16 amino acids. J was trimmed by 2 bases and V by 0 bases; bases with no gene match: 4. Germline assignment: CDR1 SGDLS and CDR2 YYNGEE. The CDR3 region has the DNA TGTGCCAGCAGCGTAGGTCAGGGGGCCGCCTACAATGAGCAGTTCTTC. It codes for CASSVGQGAAYNEQFF.

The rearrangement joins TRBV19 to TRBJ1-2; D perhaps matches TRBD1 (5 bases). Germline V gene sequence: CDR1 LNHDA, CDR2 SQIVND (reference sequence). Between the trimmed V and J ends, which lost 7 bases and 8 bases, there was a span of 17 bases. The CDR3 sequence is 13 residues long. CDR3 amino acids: CASTLSRGYGYTF. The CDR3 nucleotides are TGTGCCAGTACTCTTTCGCGGGGGTACGGCTACACCTTC.

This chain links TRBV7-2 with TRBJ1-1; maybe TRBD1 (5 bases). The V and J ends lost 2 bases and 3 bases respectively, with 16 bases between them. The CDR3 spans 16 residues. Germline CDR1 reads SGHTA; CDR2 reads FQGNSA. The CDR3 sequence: CASSLLPRGKDTEAFF. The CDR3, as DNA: TGTGCCAGCAGCTTACTTCCTCGGGGGAAGGACACTGAAGCTTTCTTT.

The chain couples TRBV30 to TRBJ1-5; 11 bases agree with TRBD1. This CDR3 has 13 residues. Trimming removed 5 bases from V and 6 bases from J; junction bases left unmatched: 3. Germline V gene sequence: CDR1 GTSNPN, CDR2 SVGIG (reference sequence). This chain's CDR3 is CAWAGQGGQPQHF. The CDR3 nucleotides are TGTGCCTGGGCGGGACAGGGGGGTCAGCCCCAGCATTTT.

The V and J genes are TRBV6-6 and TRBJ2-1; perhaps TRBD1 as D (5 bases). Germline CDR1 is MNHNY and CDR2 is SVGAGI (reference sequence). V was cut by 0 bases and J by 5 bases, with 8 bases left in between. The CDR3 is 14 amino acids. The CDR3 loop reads CASSYSGVNNEQFF. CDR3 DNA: TGTGCCAGCAGTTACTCAGGGGTAAACAATGAGCAGTTCTTC.

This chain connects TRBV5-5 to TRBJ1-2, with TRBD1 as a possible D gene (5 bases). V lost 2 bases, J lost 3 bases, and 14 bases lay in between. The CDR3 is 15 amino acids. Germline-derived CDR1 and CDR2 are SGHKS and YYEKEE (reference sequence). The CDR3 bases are TGTGCCAGCAGCTTAGGCCCCGGCAGGGACTATGGCTACACCTTC. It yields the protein CASSLGPGRDYGYTF.

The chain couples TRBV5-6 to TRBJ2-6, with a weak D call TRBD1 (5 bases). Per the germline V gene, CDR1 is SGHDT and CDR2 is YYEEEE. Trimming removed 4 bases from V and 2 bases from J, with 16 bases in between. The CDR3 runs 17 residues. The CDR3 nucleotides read TGTGCCAGCAGCATGACAGTGTTGGAGCCTGGGGCCAACGTCCTGACTTTC. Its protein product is CASSMTVLEPGANVLTF.

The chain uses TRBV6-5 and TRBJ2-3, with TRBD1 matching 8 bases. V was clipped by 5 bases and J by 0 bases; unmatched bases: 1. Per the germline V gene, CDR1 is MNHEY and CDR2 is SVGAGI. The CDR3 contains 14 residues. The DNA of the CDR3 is TGTGCCAGCAGTCGGACAGGGAGCACAGATACGCAGTATTTT. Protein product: CASSRTGSTDTQYF.

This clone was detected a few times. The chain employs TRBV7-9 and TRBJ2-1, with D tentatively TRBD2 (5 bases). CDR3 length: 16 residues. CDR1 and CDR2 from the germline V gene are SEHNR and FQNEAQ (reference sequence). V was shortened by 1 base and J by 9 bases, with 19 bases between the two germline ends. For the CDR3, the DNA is TGTGCCAGCAGCTTAGTTGTTGGGTTGAGGGTCGGTGAGCAGTTCTTC. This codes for CASSLVVGLRVGEQFF.

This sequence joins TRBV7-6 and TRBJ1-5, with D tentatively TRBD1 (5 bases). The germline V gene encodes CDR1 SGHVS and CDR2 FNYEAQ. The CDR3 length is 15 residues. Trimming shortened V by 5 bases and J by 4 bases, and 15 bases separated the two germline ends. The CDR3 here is CASSRFDGGNQPQHF. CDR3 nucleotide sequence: TGTGCCAGCAGCCGATTCGACGGGGGTAATCAGCCCCAGCATTTT.

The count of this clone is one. CDR3 region: CASSRADQPQHF. CDR3 DNA: TGTGCCAGTAGTAGGGCTGATCAGCCCCAGCATTTT. The chain employs TRBV19 and TRBJ1-5; D ambiguous. This CDR3 has 12 residues. From germline, CDR1 is LNHDA and CDR2 SQIVND (reference sequence). The germline V and J ends were trimmed by 4 bases and 5 bases, with 6 bases remaining between them. Filled out from reference TRBV19 and TRBJ1-5, the complete variable domain reads DGGITQSPKYLFRKEGQNVTLSCEQNLNHDAMYWYRQDPGQGLRLIYYSQIVNDFQKGDIAEGYSVSREKKESFPLTVTSAQKNPTAFYLCASSRADQPQHFGDGTRLSIL.

DNA of the CDR3: TGTGCCAGCAGTTCCCCCGCGAGAAGCGGACTCACCTACGAGCAGTACTTC. Its protein product is CASSSPARSGLTYEQYF. J is TRBJ2-7 and V is TRBV28, with D maybe TRBD2 (5 bases). In germline, CDR1 is MDHEN, CDR2 SYDVKM. Trimming pared 4 bases from V and 2 bases from J, leaving 21 bases between. The CDR3 is 17 amino acids.

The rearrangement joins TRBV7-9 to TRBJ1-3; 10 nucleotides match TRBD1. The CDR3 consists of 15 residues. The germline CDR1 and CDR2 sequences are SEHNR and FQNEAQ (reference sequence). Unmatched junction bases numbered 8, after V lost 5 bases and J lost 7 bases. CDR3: CASSPDRGHRNTIYF. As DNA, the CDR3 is TGTGCCAGCAGCCCAGACAGGGGGCATCGGAACACCATATATTTT.

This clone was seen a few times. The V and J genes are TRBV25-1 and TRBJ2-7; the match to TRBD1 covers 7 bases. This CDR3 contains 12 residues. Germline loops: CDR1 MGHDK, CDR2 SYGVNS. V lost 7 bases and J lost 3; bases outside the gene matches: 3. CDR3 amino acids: CASKRTGYEQYF. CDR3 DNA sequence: TGTGCCAGCAAGAGGACAGGCTACGAGCAGTACTTC.

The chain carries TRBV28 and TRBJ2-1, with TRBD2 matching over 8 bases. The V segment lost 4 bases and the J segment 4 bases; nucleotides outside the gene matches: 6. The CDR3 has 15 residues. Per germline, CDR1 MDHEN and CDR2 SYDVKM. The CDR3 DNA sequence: TGTGCCAGCAGTTCCCCGGGACTAGGGTACAATGAGCAGTTCTTC. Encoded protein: CASSSPGLGYNEQFF. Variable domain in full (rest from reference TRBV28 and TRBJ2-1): DVKVTQSSRYLVKRTGEKVFLECVQDMDHENMFWYRQDPGLGLRLIYFSYDVKMKEKGDIPEGYSVSREKKERFSLILESASTNQTSMYLCASSSPGLGYNEQFFGPGTRLTVL.

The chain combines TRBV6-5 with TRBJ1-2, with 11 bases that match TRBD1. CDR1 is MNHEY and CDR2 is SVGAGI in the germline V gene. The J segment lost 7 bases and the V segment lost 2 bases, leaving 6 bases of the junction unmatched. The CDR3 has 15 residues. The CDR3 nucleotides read TGTGCCAGCAGTTACGGAGGACAGGGGGCTTCTGGCTACACCTTC. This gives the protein CASSYGGQGASGYTF.

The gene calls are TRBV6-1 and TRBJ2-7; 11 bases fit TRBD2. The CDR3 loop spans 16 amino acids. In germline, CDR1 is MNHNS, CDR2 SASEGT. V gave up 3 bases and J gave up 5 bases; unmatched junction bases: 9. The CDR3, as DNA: TGTGCCAGCAGTGATCCTACTAGCGGGAGCACCCACGAGCAGTACTTC. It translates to CASSDPTSGSTHEQYF.

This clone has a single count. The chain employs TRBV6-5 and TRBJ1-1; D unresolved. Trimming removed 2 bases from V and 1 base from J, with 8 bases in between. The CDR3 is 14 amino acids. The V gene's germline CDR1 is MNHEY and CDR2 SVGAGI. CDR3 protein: CASSYDAGNTEAFF. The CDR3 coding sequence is TGTGCCAGCAGTTACGATGCAGGGAACACTGAAGCTTTCTTT.

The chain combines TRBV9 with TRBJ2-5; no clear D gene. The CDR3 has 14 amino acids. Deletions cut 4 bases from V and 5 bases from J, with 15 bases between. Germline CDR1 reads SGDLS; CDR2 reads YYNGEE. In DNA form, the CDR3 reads TGTGCCAGCAGCCCCCGATTCACATGGGAGACCCAGTACTTC. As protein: CASSPRFTWETQYF. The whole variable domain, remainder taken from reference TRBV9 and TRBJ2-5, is DSGVTQTPKHLITATGQRVTLRCSPRSGDLSVYWYQQSLDQGLQFLIQYYNGEERAKGNILERFSAQQFPDLHSELNLSSLELGDSALYFCASSPRFTWETQYFGPGTRLLVL.

The CDR3 sequence: CAWSAQGNTEAFF. The CDR3 bases are TGTGCCTGGAGTGCGCAGGGAAACACTGAAGCTTTCTTT. The chain links TRBV30 to TRBJ1-1, with a tentative D call TRBD1 (5 bases). Germline V CDR1 and CDR2: GTSNPN, SVGIG (reference sequence). V was cut by 1 base and J by 2 bases, with 8 bases left in between. This CDR3 contains 13 residues.

In DNA form, the CDR3 reads TGCGCCAGCAGCTTCCGAGGGACCGGGGAGCTGTTTTTT. This translates into CASSFRGTGELFF. J is TRBJ2-2 and V is TRBV5-1; TRBD2 is a possible D gene (5 bases). Trimming removed 2 bases at V and 5 bases at J, with 7 bases between. The germline CDR1 and CDR2 sequences are SGHRS and YFSETQ. The CDR3 length is 13 residues.